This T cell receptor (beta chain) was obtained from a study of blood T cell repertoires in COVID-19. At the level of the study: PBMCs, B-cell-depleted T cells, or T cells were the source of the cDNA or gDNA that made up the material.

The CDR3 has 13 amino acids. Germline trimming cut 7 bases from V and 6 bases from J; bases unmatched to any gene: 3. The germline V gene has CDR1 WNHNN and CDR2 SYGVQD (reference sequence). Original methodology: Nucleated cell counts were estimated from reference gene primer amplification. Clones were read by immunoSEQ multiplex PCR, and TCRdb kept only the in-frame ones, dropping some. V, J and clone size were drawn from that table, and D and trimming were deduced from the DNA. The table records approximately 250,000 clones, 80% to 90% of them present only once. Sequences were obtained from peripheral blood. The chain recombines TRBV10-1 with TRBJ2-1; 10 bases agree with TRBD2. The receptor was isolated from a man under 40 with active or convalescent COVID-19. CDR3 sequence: CASMSSGGNEQFF. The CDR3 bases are TGCGCCAGCATGTCTAGCGGGGGCAATGAGCAGTTCTTC.